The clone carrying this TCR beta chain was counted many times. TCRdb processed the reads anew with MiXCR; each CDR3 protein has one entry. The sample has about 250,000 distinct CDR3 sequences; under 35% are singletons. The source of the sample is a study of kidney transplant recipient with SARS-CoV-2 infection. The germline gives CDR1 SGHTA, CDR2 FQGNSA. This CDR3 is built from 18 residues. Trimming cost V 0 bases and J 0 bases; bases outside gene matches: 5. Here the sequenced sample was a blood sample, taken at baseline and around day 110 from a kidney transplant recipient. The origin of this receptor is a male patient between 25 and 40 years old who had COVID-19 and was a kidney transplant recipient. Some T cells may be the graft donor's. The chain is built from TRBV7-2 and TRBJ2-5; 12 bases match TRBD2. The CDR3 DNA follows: TGTGCCAGCAGCTTAGCGTCTAGCGGGGGGGCCTACCAAGAGACCCAGTACTTC. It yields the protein CASSLASSGGAYQETQYF.